The present T cell receptor (beta chain) was sequenced within a study of T cells in Graves' hyperthyroidism and ophthalmopathy (dated by TCRdb to between 2019 and 2020). For the study in its entirety: Peripheral blood was collected at initial diagnosis, before any treatment. TCR Vbeta CDR3 sequencing of fewer than 150 peripheral blood samples (around 45 ophthalmopathy, approximately 80 hyperthyroidism and roughly 17 progressor patients) is reported in the paper. Thyroid tissue and blood T-cell repertoires from more than 5 Graves' hyperthyroidism patients were also compared in the study. The approximately 100 discovery patients were randomly divided into training and test sets at a 7:3 ratio. To identify TCR V-J signatures that set the groups apart, the researchers used a discovery cohort of more than 95 patients, made up of some 41 with Graves' ophthalmopathy and 57 with stable Graves' hyperthyroidism. Following sampling, methimazole starting at 30 mg daily was given to hyperthyroidism patients, and high-dose intravenous methylprednisolone was given to ophthalmopathy patients. An independent validation cohort of fewer than 20 hyperthyroidism patients and 17 patients who later progressed to ophthalmopathy tested prospective prediction of ophthalmopathy.

The TCR beta CDR3 regions were amplified from RNA transcripts. For the first round of RT-PCR on the TCR CDR3, the HTBI primer set was used together with the Qiagen OneStep RT-PCR kit. Libraries were constructed in a second round of multiplex PCR, after which size selection and purification were performed. Sequencing of the libraries was done on an Illumina HiSeq2000 using paired-end 100 bp reads. Turning to the authors' computational methods: SOAPnuke was used to process the raw data, removing reads that contained adapters or uncalled bases, had a mean Phred below 15, or lacked an exact match to the constant primer or identifier. COPE v1.2.5 was used to merge the high-quality paired reads, and each unique nucleotide sequence was defined as a clonotype. MiTCR v1.1 was used to align the clonotypes against IMGT TRBV, TRBD and TRBJ reference segments. The analysis included only V-J combinations with a frequency above 0.0001, which together covered around 99% of the repertoires. A TCS score was defined as the ratio between F50 (clonal expansion) and ExV (chaos), using BLOSUM62-based TCRdist between CDR3 peptides within each V-J. Welch's t-statistics and random forest reduced approximately 520 V-J features to about 13, which were used in a naive Bayes classifier (R e1071). TCRdb reanalyzed the raw reads on its own, using fastp at Q25 for trimming and MiXCR for clone calling, and kept in-frame beta chains. All rows with the same CDR3 protein become a single entry with the most common DNA and genes. For this entry, the V and J calls and clone size follow TCRdb and not the study's own pipeline. This sample holds 370,000 or so distinct CDR3 sequences; about 13% were observed only once. The top ten hold roughly 20% of the sample.

The investigation overall reported the following: Blood samples also contained most of the expanded thyroid clonotypes (frequency above 0.001), which suggests that blood repertoires may reflect thyroid immune responses. Ophthalmopathy was separated from stable hyperthyroidism by a 13 V-J signature model, with approximately 89% sensitivity and 81% to 82% specificity obtained in cross-validation and 80%/75% obtained in testing. Sample size was not statistically predetermined, and blinding of investigators to group allocation was not performed. In validation, progression to ophthalmopathy was predicted by the model with more than 65% sensitivity and approximately 78% specificity, a median of 6.5 months before onset.

The CDR3 spans 13 residues, from the cysteine through the phenylalanine. The entry retains the CDR3 DNA only, 39 bases that are in frame from base 1. V is shortened by 2 bases, J by 9 bases, and the region joining them spans 15 bases. CDR1 and CDR2 were assigned from the germline V gene as SGHRS and YFSETQ. Hyperthyroidism patients were newly diagnosed, with disease duration under 2 months, and aged 18 to 65 years. The study excluded patients with uncontrolled infections, other autoimmune diseases, pregnancy or lactation. Clinical symptoms, serum thyroxine and TRAb, thyroid ultrasound, and orbital computed tomography formed the basis for the diagnoses. For progressor patients, blood was drawn at the first diagnosis of hyperthyroidism, before any ophthalmopathy symptoms had appeared. PBMCs were isolated from 10 ml of fresh peripheral blood by Ficoll-Paque density gradient centrifugation. Progressor patients were defined as those initially diagnosed with Graves' hyperthyroidism in whom ophthalmopathy developed during follow-up. Trizol reagent was used to extract total RNA, and RNA quality was then checked on an Agilent 2100 Bioanalyzer.

For this clonotype: The antigen it recognizes is unknown. No clone much larger than this one lies a single base away; base qualities are absent.

The chain was built from TRBV5-1 and TRBJ2-7; the D region possibly corresponds to TRBD2 (8 bases align). The TCR comes from a man in his thirties or forties with Graves' hyperthyroidism that later progressed to Graves' ophthalmopathy. Material: blood. In nucleotide form, the sequence is TGCGCCAGCAGCTTAAACAGGGGACTAGGGCAGTACTTC. This codes for CASSLNRGLGQYF.